Below are 9 T cell receptor beta chains sequenced from a single sample in a study of blood T cell repertoires in COVID-19. TCRdb's table, derived via immunoSEQ multiplex PCR, lists solely in-frame clones and lacks some. The sample contains around 150,000 clones, approximately 84% of which appear only once. The specimen sequenced was peripheral blood. All receptors derive from a human donor in a cohort sampled during active COVID-19.

The J gene is TRBJ2-1, the V gene TRBV12-5, with D perhaps TRBD1 (6 bases). Germline CDR1 is LGHNT and CDR2 is FRNRAP. The CDR3 sequence is 13 residues long. Trimming pared 1 base from V and 8 bases from J, leaving 9 bases between. This chain's CDR3 is CASGLGRGYEQFF. CDR3 nucleotide sequence: TGTGCTAGTGGTTTGGGAAGGGGGTATGAGCAGTTCTTC. The full variable domain, rest sourced from reference TRBV12-5 and TRBJ2-1, is DARVTQTPRHKVTEMGQEVTMRCQPILGHNTVFWYRQTMMQGLELLAYFRNRAPLDDSGMPKDRFSAEMPDATLATLKIQPSEPRDSAVYFCASGLGRGYEQFFGPGTRLTVL.

The chain carries TRBV28 and TRBJ1-3, with TRBD1 as a possible D gene (5 bases). Per germline, CDR1 MDHEN and CDR2 SYDVKM. This CDR3 region has 14 residues. Deletions cut 7 bases from V and 2 bases from J, with 12 bases between. The CDR3 DNA reads as TGTGCCAGCACTTCGGGGGGGGCTGGAAACACCATATATTTT. This sequence encodes CASTSGGAGNTIYF.

The chain links TRBV6-2 or TRBV6-3 to TRBJ2-7, with unresolved D. CDR1 is MNHEY and CDR2 is SVGEGT in the germline V gene. Between the trimmed V and J ends, which lost 5 bases and 4 bases, there was a span of 12 bases. The CDR3 length is 13 residues. The CDR3 DNA reads TGTGCCAGCAGTCGGCAGGTTCGTTACGAGCAGTACTTC. This sequence encodes CASSRQVRYEQYF.

The rearrangement links TRBV6-2 or TRBV6-3 to TRBJ2-5, with TRBD2 identical over 7 bases. The CDR3 is 14 amino acids. Germline V gene sequence: CDR1 MNHEY, CDR2 SVGEGT. Trimming cost V 5 bases and J 3 bases; bases outside gene matches: 6. CDR3 amino acids: CASSSGVLKETQYF. The CDR3 region has the DNA TGTGCCAGCAGTAGCGGGGTGTTGAAAGAGACCCAGTACTTC.

This chain uses TRBV5-1 with TRBJ2-3, with unresolved D. Deletions cut 4 bases from V and 3 bases from J, with 18 bases between. The CDR3 loop spans 16 amino acids. Germline values: CDR1 SGHRS, CDR2 YFSETQ. The CDR3 nucleotides are TGCGCCAGCAGCCGTGTCCGGAGCACCCCAACAGATACGCAGTATTTT. Translated: CASSRVRSTPTDTQYF.

J is TRBJ2-7 and V is TRBV27; D is undetermined. V gave up 3 bases and J gave up 4 bases, with 19 bases separating them. The CDR3 has 16 residues. Per germline, CDR1 MNHEY and CDR2 SMNVEV (reference sequence). Here the CDR3 DNA reads TGTGCCAGCAGTTTGAAGCCCCCTTCATCGATATACGAGCAGTACTTC. This encodes CASSLKPPSSIYEQYF.

The chain has TRBV6-2 or TRBV6-3 and TRBJ2-7; the match to TRBD2 covers 8 bases. The V gene end was trimmed by 2 bases and the J gene end by 1 base; junction bases not matched to a gene: 4. The CDR3 is 15 residues long. Germline loops: CDR1 MNHEY, CDR2 SVGEGT. The CDR3 reads CASSYSGGISYEQYF. The CDR3 DNA reads as TGTGCCAGCAGTTACAGCGGGGGTATATCCTACGAGCAGTACTTC.

The V and J genes are TRBV10-3 and TRBJ2-1; 8 bases match TRBD1. Germline V gene lookup returns CDR1 ENHRY and CDR2 SYGVKD. With V trimmed by 3 bases and J by 2 bases, 3 bases remained unmatched. The CDR3 is 15 residues long. The CDR3 spells CAISEGTGPYNEQFF. CDR3 bases: TGTGCCATCAGTGAAGGGACAGGCCCCTACAATGAGCAGTTCTTC.

V is TRBV9 and J is TRBJ2-5, with D maybe TRBD1 (5 bases). Germline assignment: CDR1 SGDLS and CDR2 YYNGEE. This CDR3 has 13 residues. Trimming took off 2 bases at V and 3 bases at J, with 8 bases between the two ends. CDR3 loop: CASSVLGEETQYF. The CDR3 DNA sequence: TGTGCCAGCAGCGTCTTAGGGGAAGAGACCCAGTACTTC.